This section outlines one T cell receptor beta chain sequence together with its context. This entry comes from a study of blood T cell repertoires in COVID-19. Study details: Sources were T cells, B-cell-depleted T cells, or PBMCs; the material itself was cDNA or gDNA.

Germline CDR1 is MNHEY and CDR2 is SMNVEV (reference sequence). V was pared by 5 bases and J by 1 base, with 6 bases of the junction left unmatched. The CDR3 totals 15 residues. Original data processing: Estimated nucleated cell counts came from reference gene primer amplification. Repertoires were generated with immunoSEQ multiplex PCR, while TCRdb's copy carries only in-frame clones and drops some. Clone size and the V and J calls come from that table; the DNA yielded D and trimming. This table has some 120,000 clones, 75% to 90% appearing once. The chain carries TRBV27 and TRBJ2-7; the match to TRBD1 covers 9 bases. This clonotype originated in a man between 65 and 79 years old with active or convalescent COVID-19. Sequencing used peripheral blood. The CDR3 spells CASSLGQGRSYEQYF. CDR3 sequence (DNA): TGTGCCAGCAGTCTTGGACAGGGGCGATCCTACGAGCAGTACTTC.